This T cell receptor (beta chain) came from a study of blood T cell repertoires in COVID-19. For the study at large: Material from acute and convalescent COVID-19 was sourced from the United States, Italy and Spain. PBMCs, B-cell-depleted T cells, or T cells were the source of the cDNA or gDNA that made up the material.

Germline CDR1 reads LNHDA; CDR2 reads SQIVND (reference sequence). The CDR3 contains 17 residues. Trimming cost V 0 bases and J 7 bases, with 18 bases left between them. Produced via immunoSEQ multiplex PCR; TCRdb's table is partial and in-frame only. The sample shows 200,000 or so clones, approximately 82% of them seen only once. The receptor's source is a man aged 35-49 years who had recovered from COVID-19. The sample was peripheral blood. The chain recombines TRBV19 with TRBJ2-2, with a weak D call TRBD2 (6 bases). The CDR3 DNA follows: TGTGCCAGTAGTATAGAGAGGTGGAGGGGTGCGAACGGGGAGCTGTTTTTT. This encodes CASSIERWRGANGELFF. The complete variable domain, with remaining parts taken from reference TRBV19 and TRBJ2-2, reads DGGITQSPKYLFRKEGQNVTLSCEQNLNHDAMYWYRQDPGQGLRLIYYSQIVNDFQKGDIAEGYSVSREKKESFPLTVTSAQKNPTAFYLCASSIERWRGANGELFFGEGSRLTVL.